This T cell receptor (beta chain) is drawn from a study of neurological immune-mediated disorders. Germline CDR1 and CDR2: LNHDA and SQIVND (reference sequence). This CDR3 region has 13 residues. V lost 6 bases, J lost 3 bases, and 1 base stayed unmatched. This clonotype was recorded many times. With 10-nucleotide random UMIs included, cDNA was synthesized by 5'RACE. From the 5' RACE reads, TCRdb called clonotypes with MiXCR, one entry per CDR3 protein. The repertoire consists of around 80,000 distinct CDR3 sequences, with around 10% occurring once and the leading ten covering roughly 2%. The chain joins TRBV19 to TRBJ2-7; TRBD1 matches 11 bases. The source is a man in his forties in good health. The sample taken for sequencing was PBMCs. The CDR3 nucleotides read TGTGCCAGTAGCGGGACAGGGGGCTACGAGCAGTACTTC. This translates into CASSGTGGYEQYF.